This TCR beta chain was documented in a study of regulatory T cells in long-lasting Graves disease. V lost 4 bases and J 0 bases, leaving 17 bases between the germline ends. Per the germline V gene, CDR1 is SGHRS and CDR2 is YFSETQ. The length of the CDR3 is 16 residues. Concerning this clonotype itself: What it recognizes is unknown.

Investigators prepared the TCR beta libraries by applying iRepertoire HTBI primers and Arm-PCR of CDR3 regions. Per the study methods: Identified across the samples were 50 to 70 TRBV segments and 13 to 15 TRBJ segments. TCRdb reprocessed the multiplex PCR reads with MiXCR, giving one entry per CDR3 protein. These V and J calls are TCRdb output, not the study's own analysis. In the table there are 350,000 to 500,000 distinct CDR3 sequences, approximately 15% of which are singletons. General observations from the study: Persistent Graves' patients showed reduced TCR diversity versus newly diagnosed patients. With approximately 2,800 shared public clonotypes, persistent patients exceeded new patients, who shared about a thousand.

Regarding time point: newly diagnosed GD, antithyroid drugs for less than 3 months. The authors made the TCR library using RNA they extracted from PBMCs. Xi'an, China, was home to the endocrinology department that provided patients. Separately, the same data were catalogued under a study of T cells in Graves' hyperthyroidism and ophthalmopathy.

Sequenced material: peripheral blood mononuclear cells (PBMCs), taken at new diagnosis, from a patient treated with antithyroid drugs. The chain joins TRBV5-1 to TRBJ2-7; D possibly matches TRBD1 or TRBD2 (8 bases each). This sequence was found in a woman between 45 and 65 years old with Graves disease. The CDR3 nucleotides read TGCGCCAGCAGCCCGGGGGGGACAGGAAGCTCCTACGAGCAGTACTTC. Its translation is CASSPGGTGSSYEQYF. The entire variable domain, with the rest obtained from reference TRBV5-1 and TRBJ2-7, is as follows: KAGVTQTPRYLIKTRGQQVTLSCSPISGHRSVSWYQQTPGQGLQFLFEYFSETQRNKGNFPGRFSGRQFSNSRSEMNVSTLELGDSALYLCASSPGGTGSSYEQYFGPGTRLTVT.